The 21 T cell receptor beta chains in this list originate from one sample, sequenced in a study of blood T cell repertoires in COVID-19. Measured with immunoSEQ multiplex PCR; TCRdb has only the in-frame clones, and not every one. The profile shows some 130,000 clones, about 83% of them singletons. Sequencing was done on a sample of peripheral blood. The source of these receptors is a human donor in a cohort sampled during active COVID-19.

V is TRBV9 and J is TRBJ2-1, with 13 bases aligning to TRBD2. Germline loops: CDR1 SGDLS, CDR2 YYNGEE. This CDR3 contains 15 residues. V lost 3 bases, J lost 9 bases, and 6 bases stayed unmatched. CDR3: CASSGGGLAGIEQFF. In nucleotides, the CDR3 is TGTGCCAGCAGCGGCGGGGGACTAGCGGGGATTGAGCAGTTCTTC.

The chain couples TRBV12-3 or TRBV12-4 to TRBJ1-2; D remains ambiguous. V was clipped by 3 bases and J by 12 bases, with 14 bases between them. This CDR3 comprises 12 residues. CDR3 protein: CASSFLSQDHTF. CDR3 sequence (DNA): TGTGCCAGCAGTTTTTTGTCACAAGATCACACCTTC.

The chain carries TRBV5-1 and TRBJ1-2; 9 bases are a match to TRBD1. This CDR3 comprises 16 residues. In germline, CDR1 is SGHRS, CDR2 YFSETQ. J lost 1 base, V lost 3 bases, and 7 bases had no gene match. In DNA form, the CDR3 reads TGCGCCAGCAGCTCCTTGACAGGGGGGATTAACTATGGCTACACCTTC. Translation: CASSSLTGGINYGYTF.

This chain connects TRBV5-1 to TRBJ2-1; 7 bases align to TRBD2. The CDR3 contains 15 residues. Germline lookup yields CDR1 SGHRS and CDR2 YFSETQ. V lost 5 bases to trimming and J lost 6 bases; unmatched junction nucleotides: 11. CDR3 protein: CASSSGTIPANEQFF. The CDR3 DNA reads as TGCGCCAGCAGTTCCGGGACTATACCGGCCAATGAGCAGTTCTTC.

This clone was observed a few times. The chain links TRBV29-1 to TRBJ2-1, with 7 bases aligning to TRBD1. The CDR3 has 14 residues. The V and J ends lost 5 bases and 2 bases, in that order; junction bases with no gene match: 6. Germline-derived CDR1 and CDR2 are SQVTM and ANQGSEA. The CDR3 protein is CSVIRDRPYNEQFF. The DNA of the CDR3 is TGCAGCGTTATCCGGGACAGACCCTACAATGAGCAGTTCTTC.

The V and J genes are TRBV18 and TRBJ2-3, with 9 bases matching TRBD2. The germline V gene encodes CDR1 KGHSH and CDR2 LQKENI. V lost 2 bases, J lost 1 base, and 4 bases stayed unmatched. There are 16 residues in the CDR3. The CDR3 region is CASSPSVAGGTDTQYF. The CDR3, as DNA: TGTGCCAGCTCACCATCCGTAGCGGGGGGCACAGATACGCAGTATTTT.

The table lists this clone with a few counts. J is TRBJ1-1 and V is TRBV12-2. TRBV12-2 is listed as a pseudogene. The CDR3 spans 18 residues. The CDR3 loop is CASRFRLRSTRGNTEAFF. DNA of the CDR3: TGTGCAAGTCGCTTTAGACTGCGTAGTACTCGAGGAAACACTGAAGCTTTCTTT.

This clone was counted only a few times. This sequence joins TRBV9 and TRBJ2-1; tentative D call: TRBD1 (6 bases). This CDR3 is built from 16 residues. Trimming stripped 2 bases from V and 3 bases from J, with 15 bases between. Germline-derived CDR1 and CDR2 are SGDLS and YYNGEE. The CDR3 DNA follows: TGTGCCAGCAGCGTCGAGGTGGGGGCGGGCTACAATGAGCAGTTCTTC. Translating gives CASSVEVGAGYNEQFF.

The rearrangement joins TRBV11-3 to TRBJ2-3; D might be TRBD2 (6 bases). Germline loops: CDR1 SGHNT, CDR2 YENEEA. The CDR3 is made up of 14 amino acids. V was trimmed by 4 bases and J by 3 bases, leaving 11 bases between them. The CDR3 loop reads CASSSAGSTDTQYF. CDR3 bases: TGTGCCAGCAGCTCCGCGGGATCAACAGATACGCAGTATTTT. Using reference TRBV11-3 and TRBJ2-3 for the parts outside the CDR3, the full variable domain is EAGVVQSPRYKIIEKKQPVAFWCNPISGHNTLYWYLQNLGQGPELLIRYENEEAVDDSQLPKDRFSAERLKGVDSTLKIQPAELGDSAVYLCASSSAGSTDTQYFGPGTRLTVL.

The rearrangement links TRBV3-1 (or the pseudogene TRBV3-2) to TRBJ2-5, with 8 bases fitting TRBD2. The germline CDR1 and CDR2 sequences are LGHDT and YNNKEL (reference sequence). The CDR3 runs to 15 residues. J was trimmed by 0 bases and V by 8 bases; bases with no gene match: 8. CDR3 in DNA: TGTGCCAGCCGCACATCTAGCGGGTACCAAGAGACCCAGTACTTC. Translating gives CASRTSSGYQETQYF.

The chain joins TRBV5-5 to TRBJ2-3; D might be TRBD1 (6 bases). V lost 4 bases and J 6 bases, leaving 12 bases between the germline ends. Per germline, CDR1 SGHKS and CDR2 YYEKEE (reference sequence). The CDR3 is 13 residues long. The CDR3 nucleotides read TGTGCCAGCAGCGACAGGTTGGTCGATACGCAGTATTTT. Translating it yields CASSDRLVDTQYF.

This clone occurred a few times. The rearrangement uses TRBV6-4 and TRBJ1-5; tentative D call: TRBD1 (6 bases). V lost 3 bases, J lost 1 base, and 16 bases lay in between. Per germline, CDR1 MRHNA and CDR2 SNTAGT. The CDR3 runs to 17 residues. CDR3 nucleotide sequence: TGTGCCAGCAGTGAAAGGGACACCGAGGAGAGCAATCAGCCCCAGCATTTT. Encoded protein: CASSERDTEESNQPQHF.

The gene calls are TRBV10-3 and TRBJ1-5; no firm D call. With 0 bases removed from V and 7 bases from J, the gap between germline ends came to 13 bases. CDR3 length: 15 amino acids. Germline V lookup: CDR1 ENHRY, CDR2 SYGVKD. The CDR3 bases are TGTGCCATCAGTGAGTCGATTCAGGTTTCGCAGCCCCAGCATTTT. It specifies CAISESIQVSQPQHF.

The chain couples TRBV11-3 to TRBJ2-5; no definite D call. This CDR3 is built from 13 residues. The germline V gene has CDR1 SGHNT and CDR2 YENEEA. Trimming took off 2 bases at V and 5 bases at J, with 9 bases between the two ends. CDR3 nucleotide sequence: TGTGCCAGCAGCTTACAAGGAGTGGAGACCCAGTACTTC. Amino acids: CASSLQGVETQYF.

The chain links TRBV25-1 to TRBJ2-3, with 8 positions matching TRBD2. Germline CDR1 is MGHDK and CDR2 is SYGVNS. V dropped 5 bases and J dropped 6; count of bases not matched to a gene: 13. The CDR3 sequence is 16 residues long. The CDR3 DNA follows: TGTGCCAGCAGTAGGAGTGGACGGGGGGGCAGGGATACGCAGTATTTT. Its protein product is CASSRSGRGGRDTQYF.

J is TRBJ2-7 and V is TRBV7-2, with D maybe TRBD1 (6 bases). The CDR3 covers 13 residues. Germline-derived CDR1 and CDR2 are SGHTA and FQGNSA. The V end lost 5 bases, the J end lost 3 bases, and 11 bases lay between the germline ends. The CDR3 DNA follows: TGTGCCAGCAGCGCACGCAGGGGCTACGAGCAGTACTTC. Encoded protein: CASSARRGYEQYF.

This chain joins TRBV19 and TRBJ1-2, with TRBD1 identical over 7 bases. The germline V gene encodes CDR1 LNHDA and CDR2 SQIVND (reference sequence). CDR3 size: 13 residues. V lost 4 bases and J lost 3; bases outside the gene matches: 2. CDR3 DNA sequence: TGTGCCAGTAGTACTGGGACAGACTATGGCTACACCTTC. Its translation: CASSTGTDYGYTF. The full variable domain, with the rest looked up from reference TRBV19 and TRBJ1-2, is DGGITQSPKYLFRKEGQNVTLSCEQNLNHDAMYWYRQDPGQGLRLIYYSQIVNDFQKGDIAEGYSVSREKKESFPLTVTSAQKNPTAFYLCASSTGTDYGYTFGSGTRLTVV.

V gene TRBV5-1 combines with J gene TRBJ1-1, with D perhaps matching TRBD1 (5 bases). The germline V gene encodes CDR1 SGHRS and CDR2 YFSETQ. V was shortened by 4 bases and J by 0 bases, with 13 bases between the two germline ends. The CDR3 has 15 residues. In nucleotides, the CDR3 is TGCGCCAGCAGCACCAACGGGGGAATGAACACTGAAGCTTTCTTT. Translated, it gives CASSTNGGMNTEAFF.

The CDR3 is CASSPGLSGGAYEQYF. Here the CDR3 DNA reads TGCGCCAGCAGCCCGGGGCTGAGCGGGGGGGCCTACGAGCAGTACTTC. This rearrangement joins TRBV5-1 to TRBJ2-7; 10 nucleotides agree with TRBD2. Germline CDR1 and CDR2: SGHRS and YFSETQ. After removal of 4 bases from V and 2 bases from J, the junction contained 9 bases not matched to a gene. This CDR3 has 16 amino acids.

The chain employs TRBV3-1 (or the pseudogene TRBV3-2) and TRBJ2-1; D is perhaps TRBD2 (6 bases). Germline V CDR1 and CDR2: LGHDT, YNNKEL (reference sequence). The CDR3 extends over 16 amino acids. V lost 1 base and J lost 5, with 15 bases in between. The CDR3 nucleotides are TGTGCCAGCAGCCAAGTTTACGTGGCGGGGCACAATGAGCAGTTCTTC. This codes for CASSQVYVAGHNEQFF.

The chain uses TRBV6-1 and TRBJ2-7; D possibly corresponds to TRBD2 (5 bases). Per the germline V gene, CDR1 is MNHNS and CDR2 is SASEGT. The CDR3 is 16 residues long. The V gene lost 0 bases and the J gene lost 1 base, with 13 bases spanning the gap. The CDR3 reads CASSEAQRVGSYEQYF. For the CDR3, the DNA is TGTGCCAGCAGTGAAGCGCAGAGGGTTGGTTCCTACGAGCAGTACTTC.